Listed below are T cell receptor beta chains from one sample, sequenced in a study of T cell repertoires in cytomegalovirus infection. TCRdb ran MiXCR on the reads and lists one entry per CDR3 protein. The profile covers about 52,000 distinct CDR3 sequences, with 15% to 20% appearing a single time and 80% taken by the ten largest. Their antigens remain unidentified. This sample comprised CD8+ T cells from cultured PBMCs, obtained from culture after CMV antigen stimulation. These receptors were obtained from a human donor in good health (CMV status not recorded). Some clones in this sample may be carry-over from other donors' samples. The conserved cysteine and the conserved F or W are not part of the CDR3 here. The order of the fields is V gene, J gene, CDR3 protein.

V gene: TRBV7-8
J gene: TRBJ1-4
CDR3 protein: ASSPDRVHEKLF

V gene: TRBV6-2/TRBV6-3
J gene: TRBJ1-1
CDR3 protein: ASSLIERQAEAF

V gene: TRBV29-1
J gene: TRBJ2-1
CDR3 protein: SARSKTGGIGGGNEQF

V gene: TRBV4-3
J gene: TRBJ1-2
CDR3 protein: ASSLIQGASGYT

V gene: TRBV27
J gene: TRBJ1-5
CDR3 protein: ASSFAGNQPQH

V gene: TRBV6-1
J gene: TRBJ1-2
CDR3 protein: ASSPGTGPMVYGYT

V gene: TRBV7-8
J gene: TRBJ1-5
CDR3 protein: ASRYDTVEGQPQH

V gene: TRBV6-4
J gene: TRBJ2-3
CDR3 protein: ASSVLAGGTDTQY

V gene: TRBV11-2
J gene: TRBJ2-7
CDR3 protein: ASSLVTQGFYEQY

V gene: TRBV7-6
J gene: TRBJ2-3
CDR3 protein: ASSWGPGDTQY

V gene: TRBV12-3/TRBV12-4
J gene: TRBJ2-5
CDR3 protein: ASSWASGGQETQY

V gene: TRBV4-1
J gene: TRBJ2-2
CDR3 protein: ASSQEAGRAGELF

V gene: TRBV4-3
J gene: TRBJ1-6
CDR3 protein: ASSQGEVSPLH

V gene: TRBV6-5
J gene: TRBJ1-4
CDR3 protein: ASSYSGFATNEKLF

V gene: TRBV7-8
J gene: TRBJ1-1
CDR3 protein: ASSLGVGTTEAF

V gene: TRBV12-3/TRBV12-4
J gene: TRBJ2-7
CDR3 protein: ASSPYREGTYEQY

V gene: TRBV5-6
J gene: TRBJ2-1
CDR3 protein: ASSRMTSGGPYNEQF

V gene: TRBV27
J gene: TRBJ2-7
CDR3 protein: ASSFWDSYEQY

V gene: TRBV12-3/TRBV12-4
J gene: TRBJ2-1
CDR3 protein: ASSQVGYNEQF

V gene: TRBV7-2
J gene: TRBJ2-2
CDR3 protein: ASSFGLATGELF

V gene: TRBV7-6
J gene: TRBJ2-1
CDR3 protein: ASSSHLPNEQF

V gene: TRBV29-1
J gene: TRBJ2-7
CDR3 protein: SAYDRGEQY

V gene: TRBV6-2/TRBV6-3
J gene: TRBJ1-1
CDR3 protein: ASSYSRGLGTEAF

V gene: TRBV7-8
J gene: TRBJ2-3
CDR3 protein: ASSFRLAGGTDTQY

V gene: TRBV7-9
J gene: TRBJ1-2
CDR3 protein: ASSLTPDRGGYT

V gene: TRBV20-1
J gene: TRBJ2-7
CDR3 protein: SARDLAATYEQY

V gene: TRBV6-1
J gene: TRBJ2-3
CDR3 protein: ASRKDTQY

V gene: TRBV11-2
J gene: TRBJ1-3
CDR3 protein: ASSWDRGLGNTIY

V gene: TRBV4-3
J gene: TRBJ1-2
CDR3 protein: ASSHTLGQGGSYGYT

V gene: TRBV4-1
J gene: TRBJ1-5
CDR3 protein: ASSNRWDSLNQPQH

V gene: TRBV7-9
J gene: TRBJ1-5
CDR3 protein: ASSSDRDNQPQH

V gene: TRBV7-6
J gene: TRBJ2-1
CDR3 protein: ASSLAGGTNNEQF

V gene: TRBV11-2
J gene: TRBJ2-7
CDR3 protein: ASSLGPGLTYEQY

V gene: TRBV12-3/TRBV12-4
J gene: TRBJ2-7
CDR3 protein: ASSLRDLYEQY

V gene: TRBV6-1
J gene: TRBJ2-3
CDR3 protein: ASTDDRVNVDTQY

V gene: TRBV9
J gene: TRBJ2-5
CDR3 protein: ASSGASGGGQETQY

V gene: TRBV6-6
J gene: TRBJ1-2
CDR3 protein: ASTQGGGSGYT

V gene: TRBV7-2
J gene: TRBJ1-1
CDR3 protein: VSKLGGQNTEAF

V gene: TRBV2
J gene: TRBJ1-1
CDR3 protein: ASSGGADRGFGTEAF

V gene: TRBV11-3
J gene: TRBJ2-2
CDR3 protein: ASSQDRGNPTGELF

V gene: TRBV6-6
J gene: TRBJ2-7
CDR3 protein: ASRPAGGNYEQY

V gene: TRBV4-1
J gene: TRBJ1-2
CDR3 protein: ASSYDRDRDGYT

V gene: TRBV12-3/TRBV12-4
J gene: TRBJ2-3
CDR3 protein: ASSPPAVSTDTQY

V gene: TRBV7-2
J gene: TRBJ1-1
CDR3 protein: ASSPLPGSTEAF

V gene: TRBV6-1
J gene: TRBJ2-1
CDR3 protein: ASSDQDGSYNEQF

V gene: TRBV14
J gene: TRBJ2-3
CDR3 protein: ASSHSGALTDTQY

V gene: TRBV4-1
J gene: TRBJ1-5
CDR3 protein: ASSLSGEDQPQH